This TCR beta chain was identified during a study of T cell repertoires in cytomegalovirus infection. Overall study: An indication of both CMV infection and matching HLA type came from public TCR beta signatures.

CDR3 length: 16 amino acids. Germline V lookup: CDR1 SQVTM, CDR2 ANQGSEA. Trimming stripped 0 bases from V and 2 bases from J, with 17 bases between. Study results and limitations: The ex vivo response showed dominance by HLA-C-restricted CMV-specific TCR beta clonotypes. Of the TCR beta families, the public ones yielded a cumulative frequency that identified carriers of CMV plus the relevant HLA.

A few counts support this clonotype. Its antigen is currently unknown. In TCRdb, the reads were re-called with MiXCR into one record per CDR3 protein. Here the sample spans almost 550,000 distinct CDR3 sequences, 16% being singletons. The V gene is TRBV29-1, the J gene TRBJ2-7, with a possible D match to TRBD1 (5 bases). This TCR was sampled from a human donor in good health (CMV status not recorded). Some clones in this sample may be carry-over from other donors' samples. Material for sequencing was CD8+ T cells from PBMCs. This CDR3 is CSVEDLGQGMTYEQYF. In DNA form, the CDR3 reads TGCAGCGTTGAAGATCTTGGGCAGGGTATGACCTACGAGCAGTACTTC.